This T cell receptor beta chain comes out of a study of blood T cell repertoires in COVID-19 (dated by TCRdb to 2019 to 2021). Regarding the research as a whole: Samples covering the acute and convalescent phases of COVID-19 were provided by collaborators in the United States, Italy and Spain. The prospective study material was composed of cDNA or gDNA derived from T cells, B-cell-depleted T cells, or PBMCs. The dataset comprised deeply sampled blood TCRbeta repertoires from subjects exposed to, actively infected with, or recovered from COVID-19. The repertoires were released in a freely available public database intended as a resource for research on the immune response to SARS-CoV-2. The samples were drawn from the first 160 participants of the ongoing ImmuneRACE study and from some 1,300 subjects provided by 6 global collaborators. A de-identified subject ID, COVID-19 status, age in years and sex were almost always included in the sample metadata. Where available, HLA class I and class II types were obtained from metadata supplied by the sample provider rather than from assay-based typing. General conclusions and limits of the study: Clinical and demographic metadata were provided uncurated, with the amount varying by source and participant.

Comments on this clone: Its antigen is not yet known. No base qualities exist here, and no much larger clone lies one base off it.

TCRbeta CDR3 regions were amplified from genomic DNA by means of the immunoSEQ Assay, a bias-controlled multiplex PCR. Per the original workflow: Nucleated cell counts per sample were estimated from amplification of reference gene primers within the assay. To quantify the absolute abundance of each unique TCRbeta CDR3 rearrangement, sequence reads were collapsed and filtered. Productive Simpson clonality was computed per sample as the square root of Simpson's diversity index over productive rearrangements. This is the immuneACCESS table as TCRdb keeps it, with only in-frame sequences that have V and J called. A part of the clones is gone; compared with another copy, unresolved V genes explain less than half, and the rest is unexplained. The V and J calls and clone size come from that table; D and trimming were worked out from the DNA. The sample table shows roughly 330,000 clones, and approximately 88% are seen once. The ten largest clones capture around 6% of the sample.

A second Seattle source provided samples from volunteer blood donors who had recovered from COVID-19. Collaborating institutions collected whole blood in K2EDTA tubes following their own protocols. Collaborator samples were shipped for TCRbeta analysis as frozen whole blood, isolated PBMCs, or DNA extracted from either sample type. The specimen sequenced was peripheral blood. The sequence was obtained from a man between 18 and 35 years old who had recovered from COVID-19.

The DNA sequence is as follows: TGTGCCAGCAGCCGGGACTATGCCTACAATGAGCAGTTCTTC. This gives the protein CASSRDYAYNEQFF. The receptor chain draws on TRBV4-2 and TRBJ2-1; the central 7 bases match TRBD2. From the cysteine up to the phenylalanine, the CDR3 has a length of 14 residues. Solely the CDR3 DNA is kept, with 42 bases framed from the first base. CDR1 LGHNA and CDR2 YNFKEQ were looked up in the germline V gene. Germline trimming amounts to 4 bases on V and 2 bases on J, with 2 as the count of junction bases outside the gene matches.